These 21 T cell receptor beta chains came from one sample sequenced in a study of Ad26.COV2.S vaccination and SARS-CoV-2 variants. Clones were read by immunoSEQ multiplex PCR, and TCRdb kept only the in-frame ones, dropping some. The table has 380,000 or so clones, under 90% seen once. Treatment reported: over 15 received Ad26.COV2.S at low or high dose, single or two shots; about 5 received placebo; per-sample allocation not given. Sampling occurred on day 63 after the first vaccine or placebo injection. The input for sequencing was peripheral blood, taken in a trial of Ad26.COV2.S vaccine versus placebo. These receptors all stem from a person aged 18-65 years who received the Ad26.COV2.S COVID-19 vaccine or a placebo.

CDR3 DNA: TGCGCCAGCAGCTGGAGCGGAGCGGCCCAGGGAGCCATATATTTT. It is translated as CASSWSGAAQGAIYF. The chain is built from TRBV5-1 and TRBJ1-3; maybe TRBD1 (5 bases). Trimming left V 3 bases short and J 11 bases short, with 21 bases between. The CDR3 has 15 amino acids. In germline, CDR1 is SGHRS, CDR2 YFSETQ.

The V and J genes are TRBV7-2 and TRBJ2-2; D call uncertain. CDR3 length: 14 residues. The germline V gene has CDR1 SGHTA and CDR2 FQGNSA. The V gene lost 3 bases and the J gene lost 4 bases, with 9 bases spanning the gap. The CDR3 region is CASSFSGATGELFF. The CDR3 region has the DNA TGTGCCAGCAGCTTTTCGGGTGCCACCGGGGAGCTGTTTTTT.

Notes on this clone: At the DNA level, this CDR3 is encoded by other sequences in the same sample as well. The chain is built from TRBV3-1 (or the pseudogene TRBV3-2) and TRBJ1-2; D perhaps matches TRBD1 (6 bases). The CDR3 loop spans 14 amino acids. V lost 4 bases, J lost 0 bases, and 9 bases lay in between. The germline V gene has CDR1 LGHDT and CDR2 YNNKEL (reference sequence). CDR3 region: CASSPGAANYGYTF. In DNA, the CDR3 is TGTGCCAGCAGCCCGGGGGCAGCTAACTATGGCTACACCTTC.

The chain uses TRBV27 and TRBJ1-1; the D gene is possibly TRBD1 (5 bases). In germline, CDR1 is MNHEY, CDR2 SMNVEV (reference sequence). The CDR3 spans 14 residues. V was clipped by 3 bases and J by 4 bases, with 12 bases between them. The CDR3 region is CASSLGWGSTEAFF. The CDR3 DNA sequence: TGTGCCAGCAGTTTGGGGTGGGGGAGCACTGAAGCTTTCTTT.

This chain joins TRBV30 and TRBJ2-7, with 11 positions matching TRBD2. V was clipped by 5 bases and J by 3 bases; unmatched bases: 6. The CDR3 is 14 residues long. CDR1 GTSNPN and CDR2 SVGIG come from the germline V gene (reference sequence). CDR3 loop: CAWEPGTSGYEQYF. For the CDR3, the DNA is TGTGCCTGGGAGCCCGGGACTAGCGGCTACGAGCAGTACTTC.

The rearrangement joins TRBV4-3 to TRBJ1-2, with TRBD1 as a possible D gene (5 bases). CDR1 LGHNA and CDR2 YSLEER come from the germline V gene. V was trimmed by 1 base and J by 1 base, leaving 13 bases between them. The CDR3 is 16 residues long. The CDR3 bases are TGCGCCAGCAGCCAAGTAAGGTGGGGGTTTAACTATGGCTACACCTTC. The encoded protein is CASSQVRWGFNYGYTF.

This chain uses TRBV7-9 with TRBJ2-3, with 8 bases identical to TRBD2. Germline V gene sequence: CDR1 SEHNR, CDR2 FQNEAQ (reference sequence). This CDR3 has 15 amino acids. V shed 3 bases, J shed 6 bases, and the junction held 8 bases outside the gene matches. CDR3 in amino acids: CASSFSRGGADTQYF. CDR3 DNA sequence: TGTGCCAGCAGCTTCTCCCGGGGGGGGGCGGATACGCAGTATTTT.

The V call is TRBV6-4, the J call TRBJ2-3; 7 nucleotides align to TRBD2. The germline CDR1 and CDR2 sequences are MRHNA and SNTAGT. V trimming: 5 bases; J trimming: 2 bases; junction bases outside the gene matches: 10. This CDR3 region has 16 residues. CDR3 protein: CASSPGVAGLTDTQYF. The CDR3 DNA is TGTGCCAGCAGTCCCGGGGTAGCGGGCCTCACAGATACGCAGTATTTT.

The CDR3 loop is CASSRDLAYEQYF. The CDR3 nucleotides are TGCGCCAGCAGCCGGGACCTAGCCTACGAGCAGTACTTC. The chain links TRBV4-1 to TRBJ2-7; D tentatively reads TRBD1 or TRBD2 (5 bases each). The germline CDR1 and CDR2 sequences are MGHRA and YSYEKL. This CDR3 spans 13 amino acids. The V end was cut by 4 bases, the J end by 2 bases, with 9 bases between.

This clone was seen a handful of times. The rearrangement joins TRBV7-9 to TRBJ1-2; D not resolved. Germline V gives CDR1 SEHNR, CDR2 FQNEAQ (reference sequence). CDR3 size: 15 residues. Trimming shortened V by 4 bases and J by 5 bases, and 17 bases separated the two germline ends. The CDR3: CASSSPWRVPYGYTF. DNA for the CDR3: TGTGCCAGCAGCTCGCCTTGGCGGGTACCTTATGGCTACACCTTC.

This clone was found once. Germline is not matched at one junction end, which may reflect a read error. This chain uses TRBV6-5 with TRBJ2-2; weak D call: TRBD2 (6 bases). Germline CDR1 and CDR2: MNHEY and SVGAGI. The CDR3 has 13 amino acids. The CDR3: CASSYWAPGGLFF. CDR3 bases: TGTGCCAGCAGTTACTGGGCCCCCGGGGGGCTGTTTTTT.

CDR3 coding DNA: TGTGCCAGCAGCTTGGGACCCACGAGCTCCTACGAGCAGTACTTC. Protein: CASSLGPTSSYEQYF. The rearrangement uses TRBV7-2 and TRBJ2-7, with D perhaps being TRBD1 or TRBD2 (5 bases each). CDR3 length equals 15 residues. Germline values: CDR1 SGHTA, CDR2 FQGNSA. Trimming removed 3 bases from V and 0 bases from J, with 12 bases in between.

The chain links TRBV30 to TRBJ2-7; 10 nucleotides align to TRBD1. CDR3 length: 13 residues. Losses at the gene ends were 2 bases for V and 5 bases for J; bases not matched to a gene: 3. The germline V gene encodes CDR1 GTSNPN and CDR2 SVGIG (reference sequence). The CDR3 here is CAWSRDRGHEQYF. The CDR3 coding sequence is TGTGCCTGGAGTAGAGACAGGGGGCACGAGCAGTACTTC.

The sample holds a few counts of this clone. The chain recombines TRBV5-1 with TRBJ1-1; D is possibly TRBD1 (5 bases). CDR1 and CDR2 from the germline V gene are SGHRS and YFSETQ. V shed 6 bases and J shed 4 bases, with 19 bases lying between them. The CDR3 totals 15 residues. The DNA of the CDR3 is TGCGCCAGCACCTCAAGGGGTAACGGGGGCACTGAAGCTTTCTTT. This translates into CASTSRGNGGTEAFF.

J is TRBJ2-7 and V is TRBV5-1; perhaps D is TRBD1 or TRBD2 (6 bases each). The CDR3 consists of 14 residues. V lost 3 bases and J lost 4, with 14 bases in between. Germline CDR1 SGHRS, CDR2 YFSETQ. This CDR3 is CASSSEGGAYEQYF. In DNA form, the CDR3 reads TGCGCCAGCAGCTCGGAGGGGGGCGCTTACGAGCAGTACTTC.

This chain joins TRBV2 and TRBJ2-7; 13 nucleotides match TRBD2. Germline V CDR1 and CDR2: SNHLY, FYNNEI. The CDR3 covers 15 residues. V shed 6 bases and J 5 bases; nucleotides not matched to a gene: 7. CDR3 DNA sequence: TGTGCCAGCAGGGACCGACTAGCGGGGGGCAACGAGCAGTACTTC. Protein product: CASRDRLAGGNEQYF.

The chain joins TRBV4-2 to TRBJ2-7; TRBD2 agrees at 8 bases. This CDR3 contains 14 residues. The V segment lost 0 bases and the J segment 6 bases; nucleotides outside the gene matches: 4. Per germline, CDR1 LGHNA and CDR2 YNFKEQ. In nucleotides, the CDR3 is TGTGCCAGCAGCCAAGATTGGCTAGCGGGCGAGCAGTACTTC. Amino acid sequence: CASSQDWLAGEQYF.

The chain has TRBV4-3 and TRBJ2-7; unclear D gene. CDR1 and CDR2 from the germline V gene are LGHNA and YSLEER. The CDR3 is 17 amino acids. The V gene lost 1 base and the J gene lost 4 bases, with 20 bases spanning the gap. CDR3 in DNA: TGCGCCAGCAGCCAAGTCATAGGGCGTTTTGATCGGTACGAGCAGTACTTC. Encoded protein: CASSQVIGRFDRYEQYF.

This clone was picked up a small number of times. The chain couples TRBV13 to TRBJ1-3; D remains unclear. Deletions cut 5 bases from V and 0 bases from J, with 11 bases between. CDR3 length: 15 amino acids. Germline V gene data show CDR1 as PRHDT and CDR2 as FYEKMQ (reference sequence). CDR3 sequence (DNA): TGTGCCAGCAGCCCACGGATAGCCTCTGGAAACACCATATATTTT. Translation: CASSPRIASGNTIYF.

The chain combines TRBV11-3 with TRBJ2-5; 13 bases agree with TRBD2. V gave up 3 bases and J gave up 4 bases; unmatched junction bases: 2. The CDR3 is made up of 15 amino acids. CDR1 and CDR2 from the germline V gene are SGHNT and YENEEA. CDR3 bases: TGTGCCAGCAGCTTCGGGACTAGCGGGATAGAGACCCAGTACTTC. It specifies CASSFGTSGIETQYF.

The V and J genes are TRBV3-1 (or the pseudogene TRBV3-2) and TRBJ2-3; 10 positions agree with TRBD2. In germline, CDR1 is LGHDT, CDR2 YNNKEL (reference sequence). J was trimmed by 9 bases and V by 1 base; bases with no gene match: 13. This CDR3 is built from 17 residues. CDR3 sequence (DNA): TGTGCCAGCAGCCAAGGGCTAGCGGGAGTGGGGTCGGAAACGCAGTATTTT. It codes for CASSQGLAGVGSETQYF.